Here is one TCR beta chain with its context. The antigen remains undetermined. Clones were sequenced by immunoSEQ multiplex PCR, and TCRdb holds only the in-frame ones, with some missing. The sample carries 1.5 million to 2.5 million clones, less than 95% recorded once. The CDR3 is 15 residues long. Trimming left V 7 bases short and J 0 bases short, with 13 bases between. Germline V gives CDR1 LNHDA, CDR2 SQIVND (reference sequence). This specimen belongs to a study of shared clonotypes between healthy human individuals. As for the study in general: The donors, two women and three men, were aged 18 to 49.

Findings and caveats of the study: Non-shared clonotypes showed lower generation probabilities than clonotypes common to all four donors. The study found roughly 5% of naive CD4 clonotypes shared across a handful of donors.

The naive CD8 fraction comprised CD45RO-negative cells positively selected for CCR7 and excluded terminally differentiated effector memory CD45RA+ cells. The gene calls are TRBV19 and TRBJ2-1; a possible D gene is TRBD1 (5 bases). Source material: naive CD8+ T cells sorted from blood. This receptor was identified in a man younger than 30 in good health. The DNA for the CDR3 is TGTGCCAGTAAGGACAATCCCATCTCCTACAATGAGCAGTTCTTC. This encodes CASKDNPISYNEQFF.